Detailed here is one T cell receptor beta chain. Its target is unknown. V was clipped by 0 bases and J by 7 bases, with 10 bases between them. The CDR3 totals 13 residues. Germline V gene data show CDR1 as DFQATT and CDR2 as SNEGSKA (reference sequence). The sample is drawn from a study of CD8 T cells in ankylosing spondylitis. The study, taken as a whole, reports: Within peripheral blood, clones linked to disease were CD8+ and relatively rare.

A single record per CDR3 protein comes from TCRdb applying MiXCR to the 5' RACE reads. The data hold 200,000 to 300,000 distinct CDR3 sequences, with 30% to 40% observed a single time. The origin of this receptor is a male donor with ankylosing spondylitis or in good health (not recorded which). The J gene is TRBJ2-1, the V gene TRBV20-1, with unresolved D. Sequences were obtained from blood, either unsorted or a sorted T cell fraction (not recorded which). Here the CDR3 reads CSARDQERNEQFF. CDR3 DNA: TGCAGTGCTAGAGACCAGGAGAGGAATGAGCAGTTCTTC.